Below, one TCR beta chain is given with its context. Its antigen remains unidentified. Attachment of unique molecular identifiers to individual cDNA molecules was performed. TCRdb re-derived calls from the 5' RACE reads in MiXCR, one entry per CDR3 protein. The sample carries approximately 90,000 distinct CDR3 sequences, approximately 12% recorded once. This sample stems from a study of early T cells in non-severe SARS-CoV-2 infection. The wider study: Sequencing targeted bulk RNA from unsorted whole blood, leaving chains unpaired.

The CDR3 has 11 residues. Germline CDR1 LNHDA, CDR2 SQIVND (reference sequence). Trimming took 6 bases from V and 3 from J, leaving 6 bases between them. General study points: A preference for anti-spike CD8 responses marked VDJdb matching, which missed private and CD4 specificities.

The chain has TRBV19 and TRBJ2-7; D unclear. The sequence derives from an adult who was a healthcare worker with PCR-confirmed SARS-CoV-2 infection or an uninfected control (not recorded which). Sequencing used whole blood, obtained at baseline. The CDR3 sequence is CASRDGYEQYF. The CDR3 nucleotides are TGTGCCAGTAGGGACGGCTACGAGCAGTACTTC.